Presented here are 23 T cell receptor beta chains from one specimen sequenced in a study of immune cell composition in non-small cell lung cancer. Here immunoSEQ multiplex PCR was the method, and the copy in TCRdb shows in-frame clones only, minus some. Of about 1,700 clones in the sample, more than 75% are singletons; the top ten hold roughly a tenth. Sequencing input: lung tumor tissue. The origin of the receptors is a human donor with non-small cell lung cancer.

This clone was found a few times. The V gene is TRBV1, the J gene TRBJ2-2; the table calls TRBD2, which could not be checked here. TRBV1 is recorded as a pseudogene. The CDR3 has 14 amino acids. The CDR3 sequence is CTSSQDVEGGELFF. Written as DNA, the CDR3 is TGCACCAGCAGCCAAGACGTGGAGGGTGGGGAGCTGTTTTTT.

The V call is TRBV21-1, the J call TRBJ2-4; the DNA was not used to check the table's D call, TRBD2. TRBV21-1 is a recognized pseudogene. The CDR3 has 16 residues. CDR3 loop: CASSIHRLLAKNIQYF. CDR3 nucleotide sequence: TGTGCCAGCAGCATTCATCGGTTGTTGGCCAAAAACATTCAGTACTTC.

The CDR3 loop is CASSDGTGGVHEQYF. CDR3 DNA sequence: TGTGCCAGCAGCGACGGGACAGGGGGAGTACACGAGCAGTACTTC. The rearrangement uses TRBV6-1 and TRBJ2-7, with 11 bases lining up with TRBD1. Trimming at V came to 6 bases and at J to 5 bases, leaving 9 bases not matched to a gene. The CDR3 length is 15 residues. The V gene's germline CDR1 is MNHNS and CDR2 SASEGT.

The chain carries TRBV20-1 and TRBJ1-2; D is unclear. The V end was cut by 1 base, the J end by 6 bases, with 6 bases between. The germline CDR1 and CDR2 sequences are DFQATT and SNEGSKA (reference sequence). CDR3 length: 11 residues. CDR3 sequence (DNA): TGCAGTGCTAGAGCCGGGAATGGCTACACCTTC. This codes for CSARAGNGYTF.

The J gene is TRBJ2-7, the V gene TRBV21-1; the DNA was not compared with TRBD2, the D call given in the table. TRBV21-1 is recorded as a pseudogene. This CDR3 has 15 residues. For the CDR3, the DNA is TGTGCCAGCAGCAAGGGTAGCGGGGATTTCTACGAGCAGTACTTC. This codes for CASSKGSGDFYEQYF.

This sequence joins TRBV14 and TRBJ1-6; D is undetermined. Trimming cost V 1 base and J 7 bases, with 11 bases left between them. In germline, CDR1 is SGHDN, CDR2 FVKESK. CDR3 length equals 15 residues. Here the CDR3 DNA reads TGTGCCAGCAGCCAAGCCCGGGGAATGAATTCACCCCTCCACTTT. It codes for CASSQARGMNSPLHF.

This chain uses TRBV7-2 with TRBJ2-7; no firm D call. The germline V and J ends were trimmed by 0 bases and 1 base, with 7 bases remaining between them. Germline values: CDR1 SGHTA, CDR2 FQGNSA. The CDR3 has 14 residues. CDR3 in amino acids: CASSLAGLSYEQYF. Written as DNA, the CDR3 is TGTGCCAGCAGCTTAGCCGGTTTATCCTACGAGCAGTACTTC.

The chain joins TRBV4-2 to TRBJ1-1; D is possibly TRBD1 (5 bases). The CDR3 is made up of 14 amino acids. CDR1 is LGHNA, CDR2 YNFKEQ, per germline. V was clipped by 3 bases and J by 1 base, with 9 bases between them. Here the CDR3 reads CASSHLDRNTEAFF. CDR3 sequence (DNA): TGTGCCAGCAGCCACCTAGACAGGAACACTGAAGCTTTCTTT.

The J gene is TRBJ2-7, the V gene TRBV5-4; the D gene is possibly TRBD2 (6 bases). CDR3 length: 14 residues. Trimming took 0 bases from V and 6 from J, leaving 13 bases between them. Germline values: CDR1 SGHNT, CDR2 YYREEE (reference sequence). CDR3 sequence reads: CASSLGGVASEQYF. The CDR3 DNA sequence: TGTGCCAGCAGCTTGGGCGGGGTGGCCTCCGAGCAGTACTTC.

The rearrangement joins TRBV6-6 to TRBJ1-1, with D perhaps matching TRBD1 (5 bases). Trimming stripped 7 bases from V and 10 bases from J, with 13 bases between. The CDR3 length is 11 residues. Germline CDR1 and CDR2: MNHNY and SVGAGI (reference sequence). The CDR3 protein is CASNGGVSAFF. CDR3 in DNA: TGTGCCAGCAACGGGGGGGTTTCAGCTTTCTTT.

This clone has a single count. The gene calls are TRBV5-1 and TRBJ2-1; possible D gene TRBD2, 5 bases. Trimming took off 1 base at V and 0 bases at J, with 11 bases between the two ends. CDR3 length equals 16 residues. Germline-derived CDR1 and CDR2 are SGHRS and YFSETQ. In DNA form, the CDR3 reads TGCGCCAGCAGCTTGTTACCGGGGAGCTCCTACAATGAGCAGTTCTTC. Its translation is CASSLLPGSSYNEQFF.

As regards this clone: Other DNA sequences of this sample code for an identical CDR3. The chain couples TRBV5-1 to TRBJ2-3; TRBD2 agrees at 7 bases. This CDR3 comprises 17 residues. V shed 0 bases, J shed 2 bases, and the junction held 9 bases outside the gene matches. Germline assignment: CDR1 SGHRS and CDR2 YFSETQ. As DNA, the CDR3 is TGCGCCAGCAGCTTGGGGGGGGGAAGAGGACACACAGATACGCAGTATTTT. Amino acids: CASSLGGGRGHTDTQYF.

The genes are TRBV5-6 and TRBJ1-5; D is perhaps TRBD1 (6 bases). Trimming stripped 4 bases from V and 3 bases from J, with 20 bases between. There are 17 residues in the CDR3. The germline CDR1 and CDR2 sequences are SGHDT and YYEEEE. CDR3 protein: CASSRRGGSALNQPQHF. The CDR3 bases are TGTGCCAGCAGCCGCCGGGGGGGCAGCGCCCTCAATCAGCCCCAGCATTTT. Filled out from reference TRBV5-6 and TRBJ1-5, the complete variable domain reads DAGVTQSPTHLIKTRGQQVTLRCSPKSGHDTVSWYQQALGQGPQFIFQYYEEEERQRGNFPDRFSGHQFPNYSSELNVNALLLGDSALYLCASSRRGGSALNQPQHFGDGTRLSIL.

J is TRBJ2-2 and V is TRBV10-3; 8 bases are a match to TRBD1. The CDR3 has 16 amino acids. V lost 2 bases to trimming and J lost 1 base; unmatched junction nucleotides: 3. CDR1 and CDR2 from the germline V gene are ENHRY and SYGVKD. Here the CDR3 DNA reads TGTGCCATCAGTGAGGCCGGGACAGGGAACACCGGGGAGCTGTTTTTT. Translation gives CAISEAGTGNTGELFF.

This chain links TRBV19 with TRBJ2-7; TRBD1 matches 9 bases. This CDR3 has 12 residues. With 10 bases clipped from V and 5 bases from J, the junction kept 6 bases outside the gene matches. Germline loops: CDR1 LNHDA, CDR2 SQIVND (reference sequence). CDR3 residues: CATRTGDHEQYF. The DNA of the CDR3 is TGTGCCACTCGGACAGGGGACCACGAGCAGTACTTC.

The V and J genes are TRBV6-1 and TRBJ2-2; D is undetermined. CDR1 and CDR2 from the germline V gene are MNHNS and SASEGT. The CDR3 contains 13 residues. Trimming left V 6 bases short and J 5 bases short, with 10 bases between. This CDR3 is CASSLHETGELFF. In DNA form, the CDR3 reads TGTGCCAGCAGCCTCCATGAGACCGGGGAGCTGTTTTTT.

The chain recombines TRBV10-3 with TRBJ1-1; D is possibly TRBD1 (5 bases). CDR3 size: 12 residues. Trimming shortened V by 4 bases and J by 5 bases, and 8 bases separated the two germline ends. Germline V gene data show CDR1 as ENHRY and CDR2 as SYGVKD. In DNA, the CDR3 is TGTGCCATCAGTGGGGGGGGTACTGAAGCTTTCTTT. Its protein product is CAISGGGTEAFF.

The V gene is TRBV6-5, the J gene TRBJ1-6, with TRBD1 identical over 9 bases. Germline CDR1 reads MNHEY; CDR2 reads SVGAGI. V trimming: 0 bases; J trimming: 7 bases; junction bases outside the gene matches: 4. The length of the CDR3 is 16 residues. In nucleotides, the CDR3 is TGTGCCAGCAGTTACTCGGAGGACAGGGGAAATTCACCCCTCCACTTT. Amino acids: CASSYSEDRGNSPLHF.

The genes are TRBV9 and TRBJ2-1; D uncertain. The CDR3 totals 16 residues. CDR1 and CDR2 from the germline V gene are SGDLS and YYNGEE. V gave up 0 bases and J gave up 9 bases, with 19 bases separating them. CDR3: CASSVGVDLVSGEQFF. CDR3 coding DNA: TGTGCCAGCAGCGTAGGAGTAGATTTGGTCTCGGGTGAGCAGTTCTTC. Full variable domain (rest looked up from reference TRBV9 and TRBJ2-1): DSGVTQTPKHLITATGQRVTLRCSPRSGDLSVYWYQQSLDQGLQFLIQYYNGEERAKGNILERFSAQQFPDLHSELNLSSLELGDSALYFCASSVGVDLVSGEQFFGPGTRLTVL.

The chain couples TRBV19 to TRBJ2-7, with TRBD1 identical over 9 bases. V gave up 7 bases and J gave up 6 bases; unmatched junction bases: 10. Per the germline V gene, CDR1 is LNHDA and CDR2 is SQIVND (reference sequence). The CDR3 has 14 residues. CDR3 nucleotide sequence: TGTGCCAGTACCTGGGGGGACAGGGCGGGCGAGCAGTACTTC. It yields the protein CASTWGDRAGEQYF.

The rearrangement uses TRBV28 and TRBJ2-5, with a tentative D call TRBD2 (6 bases). The CDR3 is 15 residues long. Germline values: CDR1 MDHEN, CDR2 SYDVKM. V gave up 5 bases and J gave up 5 bases, with 18 bases separating them. The CDR3: CASSPWEEGTETQYF. In DNA, the CDR3 is TGTGCCAGCAGTCCCTGGGAGGAGGGTACGGAGACCCAGTACTTC.

The chain employs TRBV7-6 and TRBJ2-5; 13 bases match TRBD2. CDR1 and CDR2 (germline): SGHVS, FNYEAQ. The junction had 15 bases not matched to a gene; V was cut back by 6 bases and J by 5 bases. This CDR3 is 18 amino acids long. The CDR3 DNA follows: TGTGCCAGCAGTCTACTAGCGGGGGGGCCGGTAGTAATGGAGACCCAGTACTTC. It translates to CASSLLAGGPVVMETQYF.

V gene TRBV7-3 combines with J gene TRBJ2-2, with TRBD2 matching 10 bases. Germline V gives CDR1 SGHTA, CDR2 FQGTGA. This CDR3 region has 17 residues. After removal of 8 bases from V and 8 bases from J, the junction contained 17 bases not matched to a gene. The CDR3 DNA is TGTGCCAGCTCGCAGATAGCGGGGGGCCTCCGGTCTGGGGAGCTGTTTTTT. Translating gives CASSQIAGGLRSGELFF.